This is a list of T cell receptor beta chains from one sample in a study of a mutant IDH1 vaccine in newly diagnosed glioma. Their target antigens are unknown. Repertoires were generated with immunoSEQ multiplex PCR, while TCRdb's copy carries only in-frame clones and drops some. The sample includes tens of thousands of clones, approximately 92% of them seen just once. Sequencing used PBMCs, obtained from a glioma patient whose treatment included an IDH1 peptide vaccine. The receptor set was obtained from a man in his fifties or sixties with glioma. The CDR3 runs from the conserved cysteine through the conserved F or W. D genes are given only for firm matches. Clone size, where shown, is once, few, many, or a class for clones that have expanded.

CDR3nt,CDR3aa,d_gene,j_gene,abundance,v_gene
TGCGCCAGCAGCCTAGACCAAATTGGGGAGCTGTTTTTT,CASSLDQIGELFF,NA,TRBJ2-2,NA,TRBV10-1
TGTGCCAGCAGCGTAGGGCAGGGGGCTGACACTGAAGCTTTCTTT,CASSVGQGADTEAFF,TRBD1,TRBJ1-1,NA,TRBV9
TGCGCCAGCCGCCGACACCAGAACACTGAAGCTTTCTTT,CASRRHQNTEAFF,NA,TRBJ1-1,NA,TRBV4-3
TGTGCCAGCAGCCAATCTCTCTTCTCTGGAAACACCATATATTTT,CASSQSLFSGNTIYF,NA,TRBJ1-3,NA,TRBV14
TGTGCCAGCAGCTTAACAACAGCGCTTTCCTACACCGGGGAGCTGTTTTTT,CASSLTTALSYTGELFF,NA,TRBJ2-2,NA,TRBV7-9
TGTGCCAGCAGCCCCTGGGACAACTCCTACGAGCAGTACTTC,CASSPWDNSYEQYF,NA,TRBJ2-7,NA,TRBV11-2
TGTGCCAGCAGCCAAGTCCGGGCAGGGGGGAATTCACCCCTCCACTTT,CASSQVRAGGNSPLHF,TRBD1,TRBJ1-6,once,TRBV4-2
TGTGCCAGCAGCGAGGGACAGCCAAGGCTGTTTTTT,CASSEGQPRLFF,TRBD1,TRBJ1-4,NA,TRBV11-2
TGTGCCAGCGGGACACCTACCTATAATTCACCCCTCCACTTT,CASGTPTYNSPLHF,NA,TRBJ1-6,NA,TRBV27
TGTGCCAGCATACGGCTAGCGCCGGACACAGATACGCAGTATTTT,CASIRLAPDTDTQYF,NA,TRBJ2-3,once,TRBV6-1
TGTGCCAGCAGCGTAGATGTGGGAGAAAGGGAGACCCAGTACTTC,CASSVDVGERETQYF,NA,TRBJ2-5,NA,TRBV9
TGTGCCAGCAGTTTAGGCAGGCCCACTGAAGCTTTCTTT,CASSLGRPTEAFF,NA,TRBJ1-1,once,TRBV28
TGTGCCACCCGGGGGGCTAATCAGCCCCAGCATTTT,CATRGANQPQHF,NA,TRBJ1-5,NA,TRBV19
TGTGCCAGCAGCGCCCGTGCGGCGGTGGGGGACACTGAAGCTTTCTTT,CASSARAAVGDTEAFF,NA,TRBJ1-1,NA,TRBV5-5
TGTGCCAGCAGCTTTACGGGACAACCTGGGGGGGAGCTGTTTTTT,CASSFTGQPGGELFF,NA,TRBJ2-2,NA,TRBV11-3
TGTGCCAGCAGCGAACGACCTACTGGGGCCAACGTCCTGACTTTC,CASSERPTGANVLTF,NA,TRBJ2-6,few,TRBV7-3
TGTGCCAGTAGTCCGGGACTGTTAGGCGAGCAGTACTTC,CASSPGLLGEQYF,NA,TRBJ2-7,NA,TRBV19
TGCGCCAGCAGCTTGGGGGGGGACCGAGCGTGGCCGAGGAATGAGCAGTTCTTC,CASSLGGDRAWPRNEQFF,NA,TRBJ2-1,NA,TRBV5-1
TGTGCCAGCACCGACAGCACCTACGAGCAGTACTTC,CASTDSTYEQYF,NA,TRBJ2-7,NA,TRBV6-5
TGTGCCAGCAGCTCGCAACAGGGGGATTTCAATGAGCAGTTCTTC,CASSSQQGDFNEQFF,TRBD1,TRBJ2-1,NA,TRBV5-5
TGTGCCAGCAGCGTCGGGGCGGACCCGAATCAGCCCCAGCATTTT,CASSVGADPNQPQHF,NA,TRBJ1-5,NA,TRBV5-4
TGTGCCAGCAGCGAAGGACAGTCAGGAAAACTGTTTTTT,CASSEGQSGKLFF,NA,TRBJ1-4,once,TRBV9